A selection of T cell receptor beta chains follows, all from one sample in a study of T cells in Graves' hyperthyroidism and ophthalmopathy. TCRdb re-derived calls from the multiplex PCR reads in MiXCR, one entry per CDR3 protein. The sample includes roughly 630,000 distinct CDR3 sequences, approximately 15% of them seen just once. Sequencing was done on a sample of blood. The receptors were sampled from a woman in her 30s with Graves' hyperthyroidism. The CDR3 runs from the conserved cysteine through the conserved F or W. The order of the fields is J gene, clone size, V gene, D gene, CDR3 protein, CDR3 DNA. The D gene is left open where the match is weak. Where a row states a size, it is once, few, many or the class of an expanded clone; other rows omit it.

TRBJ2-2,few,TRBV5-4,-,CASSLARTGDTGELFF,TGTGCCAGCAGCTTGGCCCGTACGGGGGACACCGGGGAGCTGTTTTTT
TRBJ1-1,many,TRBV28,TRBD1,CASTPPPRQGDGGVDTEAFF,TGTGCCAGCACCCCTCCCCCCCGACAGGGCGATGGGGGGGTGGACACTGAAGCTTTCTTT
TRBJ2-3,-,TRBV6-1,TRBD1,CASSSTGQQGDTQYF,TGTGCCAGCAGCTCGACGGGACAGCAAGGAGATACGCAGTATTTT
TRBJ2-7,few,TRBV4-2,-,CASSQTRHSYEQYF,TGTGCCAGCAGCCAAACTAGACATAGCTACGAGCAGTACTTC
TRBJ2-5,many,TRBV2,-,CASSKGGTGETQYF,TGTGCCAGCAGCAAAGGGGGAACGGGGGAGACCCAGTACTTC
TRBJ2-2,few,TRBV19,TRBD1,CASNWTGGTGELFF,TGTGCCAGTAACTGGACAGGGGGCACCGGGGAGCTGTTTTTT
TRBJ2-1,few,TRBV29-1,TRBD2,CSIDLAGDYNEQFF,TGCAGCATTGATCTAGCGGGAGACTACAATGAGCAGTTCTTC
TRBJ1-1,many,TRBV6-6,-,CASSYSGRPNTEAFF,TGTGCCAGCAGTTACTCGGGACGGCCGAACACTGAAGCTTTCTTT
TRBJ1-2,-,TRBV3-1,TRBD1,CASSQFGTGQNYGYTF,TGTGCCAGCAGCCAATTTGGGACAGGGCAAAACTATGGCTACACCTTC
TRBJ2-7,few,TRBV7-9,-,CASSIGGEQYF,TGTGCCAGCAGCATAGGCGGCGAGCAGTACTTC
TRBJ2-3,few,TRBV6-1,-,CASSRLGSGTDTQYF,TGTGCCAGCAGTCGACTAGGGTCGGGGACAGATACGCAGTATTTT
TRBJ2-2,many,TRBV28,TRBD1,CASSFTGGTGELFF,TGTGCCAGCAGTTTTACAGGGGGCACCGGGGAGCTGTTTTTT
TRBJ1-4,few,TRBV9,-,CASSVEGTGKLFF,TGTGCCAGCAGCGTAGAAGGGACCGGAAAACTGTTTTTT
TRBJ2-7,-,TRBV27,TRBD2,CASATGGAVDEQYF,TGTGCCAGCGCCACGGGGGGGGCAGTCGACGAGCAGTACTTC
TRBJ2-1,many,TRBV4-3,-,CASSQGTASYNEQFF,TGCGCCAGCAGCCAAGGCACAGCCTCCTACAATGAGCAGTTCTTC
TRBJ2-2,-,TRBV7-9,-,CASSLSHPNTGELFF,TGTGCCAGCAGCTTATCCCACCCGAACACCGGGGAGCTGTTTTTT
TRBJ2-7,many,TRBV6-2/TRBV6-3,-,CASSYFLREQYF,TGTGCCAGCAGTTACTTTCTACGGGAGCAGTACTTC
TRBJ2-7,many,TRBV7-2,TRBD2,CASSRAASGITYEQYF,TGTGCCAGCTCCAGGGCGGCTAGCGGCATCACCTACGAGCAGTACTTC
TRBJ1-3,once,TRBV9,TRBD1,CASSVTGQESGNTIYF,TGTGCCAGCAGCGTAACGGGACAGGAGTCTGGAAACACCATATATTTT
TRBJ2-7,many,TRBV29-1,-,CSVDLVPGEQYF,TGCAGCGTTGATCTCGTCCCGGGTGAGCAGTACTTC
TRBJ2-7,-,TRBV4-1,TRBD1,CASSPRQGNDEQYF,TGCGCCAGCAGCCCAAGACAGGGGAACGACGAGCAGTACTTC
TRBJ1-2,-,TRBV5-4,-,CASSLGSAANYGYTF,TGTGCCAGCAGCTTGGGTAGCGCCGCCAACTATGGCTACACCTTC
TRBJ2-7,many,TRBV20-1,TRBD1,CSAIRDRVSYEQYF,TGCAGTGCGATCCGGGACAGGGTTTCCTACGAGCAGTACTTC
TRBJ1-1,many,TRBV30,-,CASLDRNTEAFF,TGTGCCTCTTTGGACAGGAACACTGAAGCTTTCTTT
TRBJ1-4,-,TRBV20-1,TRBD1,CSAGSGQINEKLFF,TGCAGTGCTGGATCGGGACAGATCAATGAAAAACTGTTTTTT
TRBJ1-5,-,TRBV20-1,-,CSARGTSGPQHF,TGCAGTGCTAGAGGTACCTCAGGGCCCCAGCATTTT
TRBJ2-7,many,TRBV20-1,TRBD1,CSATIPGQGENAYEQYF,TGCAGTGCCACAATACCGGGACAGGGAGAAAATGCCTACGAGCAGTACTTC
TRBJ2-3,-,TRBV6-6,-,CASSYSESTDTQYF,TGTGCCAGCAGTTACTCGGAGAGCACAGATACGCAGTATTTT
TRBJ2-1,few,TRBV12-3/TRBV12-4,-,CASSLRQANEQFF,TGTGCCAGCAGTTTAAGACAAGCCAATGAGCAGTTCTTC
TRBJ2-5,few,TRBV14,-,CASSPVYPETQYF,TGTGCCAGCAGCCCAGTGTATCCAGAGACCCAGTACTTC
TRBJ2-1,many,TRBV7-2,TRBD2,CASSSAGDGYNEQFF,TGTGCCAGCAGCTCAGCGGGAGACGGCTACAATGAGCAGTTCTTC
TRBJ2-1,-,TRBV11-3,-,CASSPKADGYNEQFF,TGTGCCAGCAGCCCTAAGGCGGATGGGTACAATGAGCAGTTCTTC
TRBJ1-2,many,TRBV18,TRBD1,CASSPNIRDSGNGYTF,TGTGCCAGCTCACCAAACATCCGGGACAGCGGGAATGGCTACACCTTC
TRBJ2-1,many,TRBV7-9,-,CASSFGPRRDEQFF,TGTGCCAGCAGCTTTGGTCCTCGGAGGGATGAGCAGTTCTTC
TRBJ1-6,many,TRBV7-9,-,CASSFGDRNSPLHF,TGTGCCAGCAGCTTTGGTGACAGGAATTCACCCCTCCACTTT
TRBJ2-1,-,TRBV5-6,TRBD2,CASSWTSEYNEQFF,TGTGCCAGCAGTTGGACTAGCGAGTACAATGAGCAGTTCTTC
TRBJ2-7,many,TRBV7-9,-,CASSPPSTVEQYF,TGTGCCAGCAGCCCTCCCTCTACTGTCGAGCAGTACTTC
TRBJ2-5,many,TRBV5-1,-,CASRSEETQYF,TGCGCCAGCAGGTCTGAAGAGACCCAGTACTTC
TRBJ2-1,-,TRBV19,TRBD2,CASSGSLGGYEQFF,TGTGCCAGTAGCGGGAGCCTGGGGGGGTATGAGCAGTTCTTC